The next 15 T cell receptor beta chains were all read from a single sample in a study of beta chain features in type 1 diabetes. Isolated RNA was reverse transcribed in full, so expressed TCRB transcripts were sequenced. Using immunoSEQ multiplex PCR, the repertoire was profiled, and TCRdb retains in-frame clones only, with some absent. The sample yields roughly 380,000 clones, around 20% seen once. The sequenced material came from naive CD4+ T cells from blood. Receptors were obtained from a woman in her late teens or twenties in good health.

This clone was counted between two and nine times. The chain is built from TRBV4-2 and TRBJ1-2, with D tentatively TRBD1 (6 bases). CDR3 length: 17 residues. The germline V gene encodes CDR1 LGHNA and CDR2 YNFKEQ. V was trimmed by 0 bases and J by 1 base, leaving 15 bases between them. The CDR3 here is CASSQDDRPRGNYGYTF. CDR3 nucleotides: TGTGCCAGCAGCCAAGATGACAGGCCGAGGGGTAACTATGGCTACACCTTC.

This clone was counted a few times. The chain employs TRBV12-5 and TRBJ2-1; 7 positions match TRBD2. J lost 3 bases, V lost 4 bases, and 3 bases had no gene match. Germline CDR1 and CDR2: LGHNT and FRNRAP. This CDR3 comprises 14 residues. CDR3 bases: TGTGCTAGTGGTTCCAGCGGGGTCTACAATGAGCAGTTCTTC. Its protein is CASGSSGVYNEQFF.

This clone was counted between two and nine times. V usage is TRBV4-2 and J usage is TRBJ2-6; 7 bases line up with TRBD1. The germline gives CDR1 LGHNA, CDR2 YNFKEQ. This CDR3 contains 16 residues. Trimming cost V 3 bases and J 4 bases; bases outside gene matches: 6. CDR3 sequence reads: CASSHTQGKGANVLTF. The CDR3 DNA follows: TGTGCCAGCAGCCACACACAGGGGAAAGGGGCCAACGTCCTGACTTTC.

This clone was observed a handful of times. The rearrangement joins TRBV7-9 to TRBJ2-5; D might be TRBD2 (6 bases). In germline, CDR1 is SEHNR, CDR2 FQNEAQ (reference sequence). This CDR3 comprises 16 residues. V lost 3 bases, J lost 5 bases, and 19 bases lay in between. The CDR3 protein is CASSLSREFRHETQYF. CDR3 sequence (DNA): TGTGCCAGCAGCTTGTCCCGGGAGTTCCGTCACGAGACCCAGTACTTC. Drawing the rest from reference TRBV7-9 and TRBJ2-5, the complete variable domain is DTGVSQNPRHKITKRGQNVTFRCDPISEHNRLYWYRQTLGQGPEFLTYFQNEAQLEKSRLLSDRFSAERPKGSFSTLEIQRTEQGDSAMYLCASSLSREFRHETQYFGPGTRLLVL.

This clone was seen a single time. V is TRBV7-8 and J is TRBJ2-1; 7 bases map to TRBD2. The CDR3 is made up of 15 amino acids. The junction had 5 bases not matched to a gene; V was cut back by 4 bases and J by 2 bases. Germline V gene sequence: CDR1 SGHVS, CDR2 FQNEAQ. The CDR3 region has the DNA TGTGCCAGCAGCTCGCAGCGGGACCCCTACAATGAGCAGTTCTTC. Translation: CASSSQRDPYNEQFF.

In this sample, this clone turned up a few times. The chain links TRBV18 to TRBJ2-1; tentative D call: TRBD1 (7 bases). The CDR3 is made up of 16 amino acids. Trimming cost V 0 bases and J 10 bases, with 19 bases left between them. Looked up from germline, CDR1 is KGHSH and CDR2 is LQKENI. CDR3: CASSPPSGGGRSEQFF. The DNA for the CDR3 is TGTGCCAGCTCACCACCGAGCGGAGGGGGCCGGAGCGAGCAGTTCTTC.

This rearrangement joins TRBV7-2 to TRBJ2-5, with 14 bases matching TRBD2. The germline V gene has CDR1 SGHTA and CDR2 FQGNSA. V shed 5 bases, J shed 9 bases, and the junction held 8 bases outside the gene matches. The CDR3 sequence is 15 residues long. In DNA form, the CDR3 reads TGTGCCAGCAGCGGACTAGCGGGGGGTACAGGGTCCCAGTACTTC. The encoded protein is CASSGLAGGTGSQYF.

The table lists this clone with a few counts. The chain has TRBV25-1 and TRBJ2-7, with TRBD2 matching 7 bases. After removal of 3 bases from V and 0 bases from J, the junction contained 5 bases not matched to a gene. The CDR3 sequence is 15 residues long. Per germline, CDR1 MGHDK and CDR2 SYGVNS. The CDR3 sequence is CASSEPGGSSYEQYF. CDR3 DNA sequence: TGTGCCAGCAGTGAGCCGGGCGGGAGCTCCTACGAGCAGTACTTC.

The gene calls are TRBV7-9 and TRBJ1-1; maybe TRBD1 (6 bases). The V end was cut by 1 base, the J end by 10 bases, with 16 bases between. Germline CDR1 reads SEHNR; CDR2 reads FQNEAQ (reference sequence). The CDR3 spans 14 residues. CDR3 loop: CASSLEGGGAGAFF. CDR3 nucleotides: TGTGCCAGCAGCTTAGAAGGAGGGGGGGCGGGAGCTTTCTTT.

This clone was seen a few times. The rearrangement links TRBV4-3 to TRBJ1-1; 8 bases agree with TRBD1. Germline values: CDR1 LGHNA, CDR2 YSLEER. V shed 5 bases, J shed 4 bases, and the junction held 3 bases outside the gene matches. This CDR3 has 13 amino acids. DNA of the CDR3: TGCGCCAGCAGCGGACAGGGCAGCACTGAAGCTTTCTTT. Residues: CASSGQGSTEAFF.

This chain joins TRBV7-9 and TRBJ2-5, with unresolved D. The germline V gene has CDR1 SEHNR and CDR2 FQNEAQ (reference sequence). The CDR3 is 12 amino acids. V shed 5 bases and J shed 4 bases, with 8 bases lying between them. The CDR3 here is CASSRSGETQYF. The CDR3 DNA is TGTGCCAGCAGCCGTTCGGGAGAGACCCAGTACTTC.

The CDR3 region is CASGLPALAETYEQYF. The CDR3 region has the DNA TGTGCTAGTGGTCTCCCCGCGCTAGCGGAGACCTACGAGCAGTACTTC. V gene TRBV12-5 combines with J gene TRBJ2-7; 7 bases agree with TRBD2. The CDR3 length is 16 residues. Germline CDR1 is LGHNT and CDR2 is FRNRAP. J lost 2 bases, V lost 5 bases, and 12 bases had no gene match.

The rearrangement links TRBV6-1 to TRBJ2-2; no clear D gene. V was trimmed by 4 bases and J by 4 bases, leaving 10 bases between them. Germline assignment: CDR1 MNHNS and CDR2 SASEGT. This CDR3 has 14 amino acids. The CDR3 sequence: CASSAVLTTGELFF. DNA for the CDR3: TGTGCCAGCAGTGCGGTCCTCACCACCGGGGAGCTGTTTTTT.

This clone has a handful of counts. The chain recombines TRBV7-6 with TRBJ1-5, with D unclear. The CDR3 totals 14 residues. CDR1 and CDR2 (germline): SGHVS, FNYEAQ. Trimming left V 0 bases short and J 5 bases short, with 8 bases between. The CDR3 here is CASSLASEDQPQHF. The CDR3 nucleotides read TGTGCCAGCAGCTTAGCGTCGGAGGATCAGCCCCAGCATTTT.

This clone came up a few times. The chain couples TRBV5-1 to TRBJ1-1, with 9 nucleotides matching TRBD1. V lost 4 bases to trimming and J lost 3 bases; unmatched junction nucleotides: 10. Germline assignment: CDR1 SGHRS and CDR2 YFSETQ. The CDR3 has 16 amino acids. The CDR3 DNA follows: TGCGCCAGCAGCAGTGGAGCTGGACAGGGGTACACTGAAGCTTTCTTT. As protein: CASSSGAGQGYTEAFF.